The sequence of this T cell receptor beta chain was determined in a study of CD8 T cells in ankylosing spondylitis. Turning to this clonotype: Its antigen is as yet unknown.

The TCR beta libraries were generated through quantitative 5'-RACE incorporating molecular barcodes. TCRdb passed the 5' RACE reads through MiXCR, listing each CDR3 protein once. The profile covers 200,000 to 250,000 distinct CDR3 sequences, with roughly a tenth appearing a single time and roughly a fifth taken by the ten largest. CDR1 is SGHKS, CDR2 YYEKEE, per germline (reference sequence). This CDR3 contains 18 residues. The V segment lost 6 bases and the J segment 1 base; nucleotides outside the gene matches: 12. Findings and caveats of the study: Those disease-linked clones were CD8+; they were also relatively rare in peripheral blood.

J is TRBJ2-5 and V is TRBV5-5; TRBD2 agrees at 13 bases. Sequenced material: blood, either unsorted or a sorted T cell fraction (not recorded which). This clonotype originated in a male donor with ankylosing spondylitis or in good health (not recorded which). CDR3 in amino acids: CASNPPPGTSGVQETQYF. The CDR3 DNA sequence: TGTGCCAGCAACCCTCCCCCCGGGACTAGCGGGGTCCAAGAGACCCAGTACTTC.